This is a list of T cell receptor beta chains from one sample in a study of molecular identifiers for immune sequencing clone quantification. MiXCR, run by TCRdb on the PCR reads, gives a single entry per CDR3 protein. The table lists hundreds of thousands of distinct CDR3 sequences, 25% of them singletons. The sample consisted of naive CD8+ T cells from blood, with Jurkat cell RNA spiked in. All receptors come from a human donor in good health. Some libraries in this study had Jurkat cell RNA spiked in. Both conserved end residues are part of each CDR3. The D gene is left open where the match is weak. A row's size may be missing; if present it is once, few, many or a size class.

TRBV28	TRBJ2-1	.	.	TGTGCCAGCATGGTTAGCGGTGCCTACAATGAGCAGTTCTTC	CASMVSGAYNEQFF
TRBV2	TRBJ2-5	TRBD2	.	TGTGCCAGCAGTGGCGCTAGCGGTGCCTTGTACCAAGAGACCCAGTACTTC	CASSGASGALYQETQYF
TRBV5-4	TRBJ2-2	TRBD1	many	TGTGCCAGCAGCTCCGGGACAGGGTACACCGGGGAGCTGTTTTTT	CASSSGTGYTGELFF
TRBV9	TRBJ2-5	.	few	TGTGCCAGCAGCCCAGAGGGGTTCCTTCAAGAGACCCAGTACTTC	CASSPEGFLQETQYF
TRBV28	TRBJ2-1	.	.	TGTGCCAGCAGTCCACCACCGAGGCTTGCTCGTGGTGAGCAGTTCTTC	CASSPPPRLARGEQFF
TRBV9	TRBJ2-7	.	.	TGTGCCAGCAGCCTAGGGGGTGCCCTCCCCTACGAGCAGTACTTC	CASSLGGALPYEQYF
TRBV12-3/TRBV12-4	TRBJ1-1	.	many	TGTGCCAGCAGTCCGGGGACAAGGATGGAAGCTTTCTTT	CASSPGTRMEAFF
TRBV2	TRBJ2-2	TRBD1	few	TGTGCCGGACAGGACGTCCTAAATCGGAACACCGGGGAGCTGTTCTTT	CAGQDVLNRNTGELFF
TRBV4-1	TRBJ2-7	.	many	TGCGCCAGCAGCCCGATGGGCAACTACGAGCAGTACTTC	CASSPMGNYEQYF
TRBV5-6	TRBJ1-5	TRBD1	few	TGTGCCAGCAGCTTGGCGCCCGGGACAGAAGAGAATCAGCCCCAGCATTTT	CASSLAPGTEENQPQHF
TRBV20-1	TRBJ2-3	.	.	TGCAGTGCTAGGCCTCAAGAGTCCCCCCCCTTAGATACGCAGTATTTT	CSARPQESPPLDTQYF
TRBV6-1	TRBJ2-7	.	.	TGTGCCAGCAGTGATCAGATGACCCCCTACGCGCCGTACTTC	CASSDQMTPYAPYF
TRBV13	TRBJ2-7	TRBD2	many	TGTGCCAGCAGCCCCACAGGGACTAGCGGGACCTACGAGCAGTACTTC	CASSPTGTSGTYEQYF
TRBV6-6	TRBJ1-1	TRBD1	few	TGTGCCAGCAGTGGTGACAGGGGATTTACTGAAGCTTTCTTT	CASSGDRGFTEAFF
TRBV7-9	TRBJ1-1	.	many	TGTGCCAGCAGCGACCCCGCTGGCCCAGCGAACACTGAAGCTTTCTTT	CASSDPAGPANTEAFF
TRBV5-4	TRBJ2-7	TRBD1	few	TGTGCCAGCAGCTTGGCCGAGATGGGGACAGCGACCTACGAGCAGTACTTC	CASSLAEMGTATYEQYF
TRBV2	TRBJ1-4	.	.	TGTGCCAGCAGGACCCCGACCCGGGAAACTAATGAAAAACTGTTTTTT	CASRTPTRETNEKLFF
TRBV20-1	TRBJ2-7	TRBD2	.	TGCAGTGCTAGAGACGTAGCGGGAGGACCCAACGAGCAGTACTTC	CSARDVAGGPNEQYF
TRBV12-3/TRBV12-4	TRBJ2-3	.	many	TGTGCCAGCAACAGGGACTCTTCTAGCACAGATACGCAGTATTTT	CASNRDSSSTDTQYF
TRBV6-2/TRBV6-3	TRBJ2-1	.	many	TGTGCCAGCAGTTACCCCGAGCAGTTCTTC	CASSYPEQFF
TRBV29-1	TRBJ1-2	.	few	TGCAGCGTTGAGTCCGGGGCGAACTATGGCTACACCTTC	CSVESGANYGYTF
TRBV29-1	TRBJ1-3	.	many	TGCAGCGTTGAAGCAGGGAGTGGAAACACCATATATTTT	CSVEAGSGNTIYF
TRBV7-2	TRBJ2-1	.	many	TGTGCCAGCAGTTTGCTAGCGAGCTCCTACAATGAGCAGTTCTTC	CASSLLASSYNEQFF
TRBV10-3	TRBJ2-3	.	.	TGTGCCATCAGGGACGGAACGATTGGTAGCACAGATACGCAGTATTTT	CAIRDGTIGSTDTQYF
TRBV7-8	TRBJ2-1	TRBD2	.	TGTGCCAGCAGCTTGGGCGCCGGCGGGGGACGCTACAATGAGCAGTTCTTC	CASSLGAGGGRYNEQFF
TRBV6-2/TRBV6-3	TRBJ1-5	.	.	TGTGCCAGCAGTTACAGATATAGCAATCAGCCCCAGCATTTT	CASSYRYSNQPQHF
TRBV7-9	TRBJ2-2	.	.	TGTGCCAGCAGCCAGGACAGTAACACCGGGGAGCTGTTTTTT	CASSQDSNTGELFF
TRBV25-1	TRBJ2-7	.	many	TGTGCCAGCAGTGAGTTTCTTTTCGAGCAGTACTTC	CASSEFLFEQYF
TRBV15	TRBJ1-1	TRBD1	few	TGTGCCACCAGCAGATTAGGGGCACAGGGGGATTACACTGAAGCTTTCTTT	CATSRLGAQGDYTEAFF
TRBV20-1	TRBJ2-4	.	.	TGCAGTGCCAGTGGGATACCGATTCCTCTAGCCAAAAACATCCGGCAAAACATTCAGTACTTC	CSASGIPIPLAKNIRQNIQYF
TRBV5-6	TRBJ1-1	.	few	TGTGCCAGCAGCACGGGACACATAAACACTGAAGCTTTCTTT	CASSTGHINTEAFF